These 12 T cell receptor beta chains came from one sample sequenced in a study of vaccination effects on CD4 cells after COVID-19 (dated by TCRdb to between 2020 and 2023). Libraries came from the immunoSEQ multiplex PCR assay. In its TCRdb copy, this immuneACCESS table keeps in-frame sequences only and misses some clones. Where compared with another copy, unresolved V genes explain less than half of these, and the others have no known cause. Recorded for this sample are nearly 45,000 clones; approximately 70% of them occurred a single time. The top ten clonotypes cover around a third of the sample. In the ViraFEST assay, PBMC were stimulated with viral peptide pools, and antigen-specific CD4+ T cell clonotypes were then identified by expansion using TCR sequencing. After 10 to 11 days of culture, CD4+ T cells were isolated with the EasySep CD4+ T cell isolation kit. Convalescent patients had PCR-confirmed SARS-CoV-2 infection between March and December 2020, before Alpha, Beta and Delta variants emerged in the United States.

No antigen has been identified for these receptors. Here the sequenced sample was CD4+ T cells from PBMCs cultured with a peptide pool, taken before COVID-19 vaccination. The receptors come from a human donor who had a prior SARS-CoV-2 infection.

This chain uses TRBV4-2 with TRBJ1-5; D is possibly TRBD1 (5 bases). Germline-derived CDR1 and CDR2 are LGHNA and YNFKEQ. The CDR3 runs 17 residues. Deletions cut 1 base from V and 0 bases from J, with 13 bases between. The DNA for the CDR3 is TGTGCCAGCAGCCAAGCAGCCCGCGGGGGTAGCAATCAGCCCCAGCATTTT. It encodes CASSQAARGGSNQPQHF.

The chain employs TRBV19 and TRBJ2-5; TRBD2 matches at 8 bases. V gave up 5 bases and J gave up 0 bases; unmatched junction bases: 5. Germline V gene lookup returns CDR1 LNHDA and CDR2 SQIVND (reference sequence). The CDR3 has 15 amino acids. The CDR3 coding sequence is TGTGCCAGTAGTCCCTATAGCGGGGACCAAGAGACCCAGTACTTC. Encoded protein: CASSPYSGDQETQYF. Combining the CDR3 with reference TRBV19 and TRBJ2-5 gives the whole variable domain DGGITQSPKYLFRKEGQNVTLSCEQNLNHDAMYWYRQDPGQGLRLIYYSQIVNDFQKGDIAEGYSVSREKKESFPLTVTSAQKNPTAFYLCASSPYSGDQETQYFGPGTRLLVL.

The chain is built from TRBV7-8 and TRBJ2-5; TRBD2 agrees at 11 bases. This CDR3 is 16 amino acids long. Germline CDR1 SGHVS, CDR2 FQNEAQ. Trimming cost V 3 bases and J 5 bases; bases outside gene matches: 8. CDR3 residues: CASSLPTSGTGETQYF. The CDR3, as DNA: TGTGCCAGCAGCTTGCCGACTAGCGGGACGGGGGAGACCCAGTACTTC.

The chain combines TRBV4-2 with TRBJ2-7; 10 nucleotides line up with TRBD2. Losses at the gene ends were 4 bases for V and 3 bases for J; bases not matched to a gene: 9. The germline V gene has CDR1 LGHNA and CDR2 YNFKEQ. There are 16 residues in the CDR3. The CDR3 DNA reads TGTGCCAGCAGCCTAGAACCGGGACTAGCGAACTACGAGCAGTACTTC. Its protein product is CASSLEPGLANYEQYF.

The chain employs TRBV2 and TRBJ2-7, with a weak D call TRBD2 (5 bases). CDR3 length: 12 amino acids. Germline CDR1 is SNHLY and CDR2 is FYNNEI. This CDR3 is CAGTGEGYEQYF. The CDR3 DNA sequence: TGTGCGGGAACCGGGGAAGGCTACGAGCAGTACTTC.

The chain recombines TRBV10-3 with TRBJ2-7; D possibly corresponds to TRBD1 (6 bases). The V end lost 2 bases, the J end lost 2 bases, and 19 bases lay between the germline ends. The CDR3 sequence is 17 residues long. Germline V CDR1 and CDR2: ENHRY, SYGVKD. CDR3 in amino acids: CAISETPGTHLPYEQYF. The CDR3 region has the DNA TGTGCCATCAGTGAGACGCCCGGGACACATTTACCCTACGAGCAGTACTTC.

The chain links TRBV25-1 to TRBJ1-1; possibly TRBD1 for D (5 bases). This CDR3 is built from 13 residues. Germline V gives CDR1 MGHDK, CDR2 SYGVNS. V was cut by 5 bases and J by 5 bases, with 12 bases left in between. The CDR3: CASSTGGGTEAFF. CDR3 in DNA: TGTGCCAGCAGTACAGGCGGCGGGACTGAAGCTTTCTTT.

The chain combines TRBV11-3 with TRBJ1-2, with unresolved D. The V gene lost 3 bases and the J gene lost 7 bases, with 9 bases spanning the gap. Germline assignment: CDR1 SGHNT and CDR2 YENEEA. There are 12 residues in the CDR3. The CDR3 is CASSLATIGYTF. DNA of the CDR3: TGTGCCAGCAGCTTGGCAACCATTGGCTACACCTTC.

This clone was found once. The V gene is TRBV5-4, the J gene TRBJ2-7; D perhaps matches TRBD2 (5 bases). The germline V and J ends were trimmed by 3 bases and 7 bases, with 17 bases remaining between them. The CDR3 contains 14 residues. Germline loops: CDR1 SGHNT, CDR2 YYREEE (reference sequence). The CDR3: CASSSGLATREQYF. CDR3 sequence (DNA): TGTGCCAGCAGCTCGGGCCTAGCAACAAGAGAGCAGTACTTC.

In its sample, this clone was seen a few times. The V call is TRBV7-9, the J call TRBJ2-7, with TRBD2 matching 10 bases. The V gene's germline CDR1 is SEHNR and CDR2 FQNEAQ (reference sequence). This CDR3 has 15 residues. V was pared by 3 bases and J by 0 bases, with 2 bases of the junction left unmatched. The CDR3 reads CASSFASGGSYEQYF. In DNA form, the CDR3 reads TGTGCCAGCAGCTTTGCTAGCGGGGGCTCCTACGAGCAGTACTTC.

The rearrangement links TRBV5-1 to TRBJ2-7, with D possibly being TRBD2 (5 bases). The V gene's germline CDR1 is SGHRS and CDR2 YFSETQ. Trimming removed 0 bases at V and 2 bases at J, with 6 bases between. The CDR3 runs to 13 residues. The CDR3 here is CASSLGRPYEQYF. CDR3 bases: TGCGCCAGCAGCTTGGGGAGGCCCTACGAGCAGTACTTC. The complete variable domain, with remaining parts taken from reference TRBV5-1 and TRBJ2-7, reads KAGVTQTPRYLIKTRGQQVTLSCSPISGHRSVSWYQQTPGQGLQFLFEYFSETQRNKGNFPGRFSGRQFSNSRSEMNVSTLELGDSALYLCASSLGRPYEQYFGPGTRLTVT.

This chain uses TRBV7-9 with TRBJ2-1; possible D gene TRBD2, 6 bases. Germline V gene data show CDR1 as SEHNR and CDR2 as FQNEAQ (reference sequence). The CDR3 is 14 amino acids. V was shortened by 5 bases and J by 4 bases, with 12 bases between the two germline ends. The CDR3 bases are TGTGCCAGCAGCAGCAGACTAGGATACAATGAGCAGTTCTTC. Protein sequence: CASSSRLGYNEQFF.